This T cell receptor beta chain was identified in a study of control samples from healthy donors and cancer patients. Germline CDR1 is MNHNY and CDR2 is SVGAGI (reference sequence). Trimming shortened V by 7 bases and J by 2 bases, and 9 bases separated the two germline ends. The CDR3 extends over 13 amino acids. The assay was immunoSEQ multiplex PCR, and TCRdb's table has in-frame clones only and misses some. The sample contains about 250,000 clones, roughly 80% of which appear only once. This TCR was sampled from a woman in her sixties with lung cancer. This chain links TRBV6-6 with TRBJ1-3; D is ambiguous. Sequencing was performed on PBMCs. The CDR3 region is CASTGQAGNTIYF. The CDR3 DNA follows: TGTGCCAGCACTGGGCAGGCTGGAAACACCATATATTTT.